This T cell receptor beta chain was obtained from a study of beta chain features in type 1 diabetes (dated by TCRdb to 2016 to 2019). For the wider study: Mean age, gender distribution, total cell number and subset yield did not differ between patients and healthy donors. Regulatory and stem cell-like memory subsets were isolated from only 8 patients and about eight healthy donors, whereas naive and central memory subsets came from all 30 or so donors. A total of 100 million to 110 million sorted cells were examined across all samples, and a strong correlation was observed between cell number per subset and RNA yield. The study compared the TCRB repertoires of sorted circulating CD4+ T cell subsets in recently diagnosed type 1 diabetes patients with those in matched healthy donors. Overall results and qualifications from the work: Fewer insertions and more nucleotide deletions at VDJ recombination sites were observed in patients with type 1 diabetes, implying thymic rearrangement abnormalities. Because small numbers of individuals were included in the HLA sub-analyses, any influence of HLA type on TCRB rearrangement was left unresolved. Naive, central memory and regulatory TCRB repertoires appeared more similar among patients than among healthy donors. A moderate but significant shortening of TCRB CDR3 length was observed in type 1 diabetes patients in all four CD4+ subsets. Because cDNA rather than genomic DNA was sequenced, highly expressing activated cells could have been over-represented, although no difference in activation and CD3 levels was found between groups. PCR may preferentially amplify shorter templates, but because patient and control samples were amplified and corrected together, any resulting skew would affect both groups equally.

Concerning this clone itself: This clone's antigen is unknown. One base away there is no much larger clone; base qualities are not given.

The entire amount of isolated RNA was reverse transcribed using the High Capacity cDNA Reverse Transcription Kit, so the sequenced TCRB transcripts were expressed ones. Deep immunoSEQ sequencing was applied to naive, central memory and regulatory T cell samples, giving an average of about 3.4 million total reads per sample. Sorted cells were lysed in RLT buffer, and RNA was extracted using DNase-treated RNeasy Micro or Mini kits according to cell number. Each cell subset was processed on its own to prevent cross-contamination, while patient and healthy donor samples were processed together. The immunoSEQ multiplex PCR was used to amplify TCRB sequences from cDNA, generating 87-bp fragments that spanned the CDR3 region. Amplicons were sequenced on the Illumina HiSeq platform. In the source study's methods: Synthetic template baselines were used to correct PCR bias computationally, reads within Hamming distance 2 were collapsed together, and singletons that could not be merged were discarded. Reads were aligned to IMGT to assign V, D and J genes, CDR3 length, and insertions or deletions at six rearrangement sites. Clonotype counts were normalized to sorted cell number within each subset before computing true diversity and Gini coefficients with the tcR R package. The overlap coefficient, calculated on TCRB nucleotide sequences, was used to measure repertoire sharing. The table comes from immuneACCESS by way of TCRdb, which keeps in-frame sequences with V and J called. Part of the clones is missing from these tables; in studies checked, under half for an unresolved V gene and the rest for unknown reasons. V and J calls and clone size are copied from that table; D and trimming were computed from the DNA. This sample has roughly 290,000 clones in its table, and roughly 8% of those were observed once. The leading ten clones occupy more than 0.8% of the sample.

Its CDR3 holds 13 amino acids, cysteine through phenylalanine. The kept DNA is CDR3 alone, 39 bases in frame from the first base. Reading the germline V gene (reference sequence) gives CDR1 GTSNPN and CDR2 SVGIG. V is shortened by 4 bases, J by 6 bases, and the region joining them spans 12 bases. Each donor gave one peripheral blood draw, averaging approximately 110 mL, which was collected into heparinised tubes. A BD FACSAria II and a panel including CD45RO, CCR7, CD25, CD127, CD95 and CD27 were used to sort naive, central memory, regulatory and stem cell-like memory CD4+ T cells. All sorted populations exceeded 95% purity. Right away, PBMCs were isolated by Lymphoprep density gradient centrifugation and were stained directly, with no culture step. To minimize batch effects, samples were stained and sorted in pairs, one healthy donor with one patient per experiment.

The sequence was collected from a woman younger than 35 in good health. The receptor chain draws on TRBV30 and TRBJ1-4, with the D gene too uncertain to name. The sample comprised central memory CD4+ T cells from blood. The nucleotide sequence is TGTGCCTGGAATAAAGTGCGTTATGAAAAACTGTTTTTT. Its translation reads: CAWNKVRYEKLFF.